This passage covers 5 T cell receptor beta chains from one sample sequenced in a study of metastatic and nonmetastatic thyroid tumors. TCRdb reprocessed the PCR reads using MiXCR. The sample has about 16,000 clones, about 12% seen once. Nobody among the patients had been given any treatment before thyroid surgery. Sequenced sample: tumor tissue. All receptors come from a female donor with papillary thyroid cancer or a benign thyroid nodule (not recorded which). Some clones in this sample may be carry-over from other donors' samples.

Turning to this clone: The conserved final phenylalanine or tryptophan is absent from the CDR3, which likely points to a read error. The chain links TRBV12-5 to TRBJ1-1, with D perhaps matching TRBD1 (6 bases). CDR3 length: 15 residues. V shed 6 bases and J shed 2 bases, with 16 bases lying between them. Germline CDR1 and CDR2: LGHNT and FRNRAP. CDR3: CASGLSTGLNTEAFL. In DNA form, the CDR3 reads TGTGCTAGTGGCTTGTCGACAGGACTCAACACTGAAGCTTTCCTT.

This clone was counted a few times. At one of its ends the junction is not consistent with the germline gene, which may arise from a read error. This CDR3 is CASRSGTDGNQSQHF. DNA of the CDR3: TGTGCCAGCAGGTCCGGGACGGATGGCAATCAGTCCCAGCATTTT. The V gene is TRBV6-1, the J gene TRBJ1-5; possibly TRBD1 for D (5 bases). From germline, CDR1 is MNHNS and CDR2 SASEGT. The CDR3 is 15 residues long.

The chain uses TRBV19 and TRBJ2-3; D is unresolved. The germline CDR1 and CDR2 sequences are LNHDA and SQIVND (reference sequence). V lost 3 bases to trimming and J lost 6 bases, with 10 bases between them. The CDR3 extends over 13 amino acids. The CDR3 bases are TGTGCCAGTAGTATGAATAGAGAGGATACGCAGTATTTT. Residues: CASSMNREDTQYF.

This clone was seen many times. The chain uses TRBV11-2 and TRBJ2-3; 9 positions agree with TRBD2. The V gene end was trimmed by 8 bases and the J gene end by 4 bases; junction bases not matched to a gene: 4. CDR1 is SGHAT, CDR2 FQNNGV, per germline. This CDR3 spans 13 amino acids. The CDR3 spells CASWRGGADTQYF. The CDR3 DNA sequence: TGTGCCAGCTGGCGGGGGGGCGCAGATACGCAGTATTTT.

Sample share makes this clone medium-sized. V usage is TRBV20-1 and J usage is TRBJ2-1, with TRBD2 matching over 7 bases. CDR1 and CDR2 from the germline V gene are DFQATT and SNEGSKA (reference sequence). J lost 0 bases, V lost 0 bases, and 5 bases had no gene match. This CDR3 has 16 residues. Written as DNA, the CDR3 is TGCAGTGCTAGAGAGGGACTACCCAGCTCCTACAATGAGCAGTTCTTC. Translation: CSAREGLPSSYNEQFF.